Below are 27 T cell receptor beta chains sequenced from a single sample in a study of cytomegalovirus exposure and HLA in healthy donors. It was with 60 Vbeta and 13 Jbeta primers that the PCR ran. Some clones are missing from TCRdb's copy, which holds only in-frame ones; the method was immunoSEQ multiplex PCR. Of more than 75,000 clones detected, around 70% appear once; the ten largest clones hold about 9%. Sequencing used PBMCs. The receptors shown here come from a middle-aged man in good health and CMV-seropositive.

This clone was seen a handful of times. The genes are TRBV2 and TRBJ2-1, with TRBD1 matching 9 bases. The CDR3 extends over 14 amino acids. Per the germline V gene, CDR1 is SNHLY and CDR2 is FYNNEI. V lost 2 bases to trimming and J lost 9 bases; unmatched junction nucleotides: 5. The CDR3 spells CASSERRQGGEQFF. CDR3 DNA: TGTGCCAGCAGTGAACGGAGACAGGGGGGTGAGCAGTTCTTC.

There are a few counts of this clone. The chain couples TRBV6-5 to TRBJ1-5, with D unclear. Germline assignment: CDR1 MNHEY and CDR2 SVGAGI. This CDR3 is built from 13 residues. The V gene lost 5 bases and the J gene lost 9 bases, with 14 bases spanning the gap. Written as DNA, the CDR3 is TGTGCCAGCAGTGAAAAGGCGGATAGGCCCCAGCATTTT. Its protein product is CASSEKADRPQHF.

This clone was seen more than once but under ten times. The V and J genes are TRBV4-2 and TRBJ2-1, with TRBD2 matching over 15 bases. V was pared by 7 bases and J by 9 bases, with 13 bases of the junction left unmatched. The germline gives CDR1 LGHNA, CDR2 YNFKEQ. The CDR3 contains 17 residues. CDR3 loop: CASNSPTGLAGGGEQFF. DNA for the CDR3: TGTGCCAGCAATTCCCCTACTGGACTAGCGGGGGGGGGTGAGCAGTTCTTC.

The chain carries TRBV28 and TRBJ2-3; D may be TRBD2 (6 bases). This CDR3 contains 13 residues. With 5 bases removed from V and 3 bases from J, the gap between germline ends came to 9 bases. Germline CDR1 and CDR2: MDHEN and SYDVKM. CDR3 residues: CASSRDSTDTQYF. In DNA form, the CDR3 reads TGTGCCAGCAGTCGGGACTCTACAGATACGCAGTATTTT.

This chain links TRBV11-2 with TRBJ2-7, with no clear D. CDR1 SGHAT and CDR2 FQNNGV come from the germline V gene. V lost 1 base and J lost 4, with 14 bases in between. There are 15 residues in the CDR3. CDR3 DNA sequence: TGTGCCAGCAGCTTAGCCGACGAGACAATTTACGAGCAGTACTTC. Its translation is CASSLADETIYEQYF.

The chain couples TRBV2 to TRBJ1-1; D is uncertain. CDR1 is SNHLY, CDR2 FYNNEI, per germline. The CDR3 has 12 amino acids. Trimming pared 7 bases from V and 4 bases from J, leaving 10 bases between. Here the CDR3 reads CASTSGFTEAFF. Here the CDR3 DNA reads TGTGCCAGCACGTCGGGGTTCACTGAAGCTTTCTTT.

The J gene is TRBJ2-7, the V gene TRBV9, with TRBD1 identical over 9 bases. In germline, CDR1 is SGDLS, CDR2 YYNGEE. This CDR3 has 15 residues. The ends lost 0 bases at V and 5 bases at J; junction bases unmatched: 6. CDR3 DNA: TGTGCCAGCAGCGTAGGGGACAGGGAGCTCGACGAGCAGTACTTC. It codes for CASSVGDRELDEQYF.

The V gene is TRBV29-1, the J gene TRBJ1-2, with TRBD1 as a possible D gene (6 bases). Germline CDR1 is SQVTM and CDR2 is ANQGSEA. The V and J ends lost 6 bases and 5 bases respectively, with 16 bases between them. This CDR3 spans 13 amino acids. The CDR3 nucleotides read TGCAGCGTCAAAGGGGGTTCTGGTTATGGCTACACCTTC. Amino acids: CSVKGGSGYGYTF.

The chain joins TRBV19 to TRBJ2-3; TRBD1 matches 9 bases. V gave up 5 bases and J gave up 5 bases; unmatched junction bases: 14. This CDR3 has 17 amino acids. Germline CDR1 reads LNHDA; CDR2 reads SQIVND (reference sequence). The chain's CDR3 is CASSATGTGSVGDTQYF. The CDR3, as DNA: TGTGCCAGTAGTGCCACCGGGACAGGGAGCGTAGGAGATACGCAGTATTTT.

The chain is built from TRBV7-2 and TRBJ1-2, with 8 bases that match TRBD1. Germline values: CDR1 SGHTA, CDR2 FQGNSA. Trimming cost V 4 bases and J 7 bases; bases outside gene matches: 5. This CDR3 spans 13 amino acids. The CDR3 reads CASSSDRVGGYTF. The CDR3 DNA is TGTGCCAGCAGCTCGGACAGGGTCGGTGGCTACACCTTC.

This clone is a singleton in its sample. V gene TRBV9 combines with J gene TRBJ1-1; D call uncertain. Per germline, CDR1 SGDLS and CDR2 YYNGEE. Trimming removed 4 bases from V and 0 bases from J, with 13 bases in between. CDR3 length: 15 amino acids. CDR3 in amino acids: CASSPPLVVNTEAFF. In DNA, the CDR3 is TGTGCCAGCAGCCCCCCCTTGGTAGTGAACACTGAAGCTTTCTTT.

This sequence joins TRBV11-2 and TRBJ1-4; tentative D call: TRBD1 (6 bases). V was shortened by 7 bases and J by 7 bases, with 16 bases between the two germline ends. This CDR3 has 14 residues. CDR1 is SGHAT and CDR2 is FQNNGV in the germline V gene. The CDR3 sequence: CASTDGGLVEKLFF. CDR3 DNA sequence: TGTGCCAGCACCGACGGGGGGCTGGTTGAAAAACTGTTTTTT.

The chain links TRBV15 to TRBJ1-4; D gene ambiguous. Germline-derived CDR1 and CDR2 are LNHNV and YYDKDF (reference sequence). CDR3 length equals 16 residues. With 0 bases removed from V and 1 base from J, the gap between germline ends came to 9 bases. CDR3 in DNA: TGTGCCACCAGCAGAGATCCGAGCGGAACTAATGAAAAACTGTTTTTT. Its translation is CATSRDPSGTNEKLFF.

The rearrangement joins TRBV5-6 to TRBJ2-3; 9 bases align to TRBD2. The CDR3 has 17 amino acids. J lost 4 bases, V lost 1 base, and 10 bases had no gene match. Looked up from germline, CDR1 is SGHDT and CDR2 is YYEEEE. CDR3 loop: CASSLIPPSGASDTQYF. The CDR3 bases are TGTGCCAGCAGCTTGATACCCCCTAGCGGGGCCTCAGATACGCAGTATTTT.

The chain employs TRBV10-2 and TRBJ2-7; 7 nucleotides align to TRBD1. The CDR3 extends over 12 amino acids. Germline CDR1 is WSHSY and CDR2 is SAAADI. J gave up 6 bases and V 6 bases, and 5 bases lay outside the gene matches. The CDR3 region has the DNA TGCGCCAGCAGCCTGACAGGGCCCGAGCAGTACTTC. Protein: CASSLTGPEQYF.

The rearrangement links TRBV6-6 to TRBJ2-1; 7 positions agree with TRBD1. The CDR3 consists of 11 residues. J gave up 8 bases and V 11 bases, and 6 bases lay outside the gene matches. The germline gives CDR1 MNHNY, CDR2 SVGAGI (reference sequence). The CDR3 DNA sequence: TGTGCCGCTGGACAGGCTGATGAGCAGTTCTTC. This translates into CAAGQADEQFF.

The chain employs TRBV5-1 and TRBJ2-1; no reliable D call. Germline CDR1 and CDR2: SGHRS and YFSETQ. The CDR3 spans 12 residues. Trimming cost V 0 bases and J 6 bases, with 4 bases left between them. The CDR3 DNA reads as TGCGCCAGCAGCTTGGCCTTCAATGAGCAGTTCTTC. Translated: CASSLAFNEQFF.

The chain employs TRBV4-2 and TRBJ2-7, with 7 bases lining up with TRBD1. Germline V gene data show CDR1 as LGHNA and CDR2 as YNFKEQ. V shed 3 bases, J shed 4 bases, and the junction held 9 bases outside the gene matches. The CDR3 has 15 amino acids. Written as DNA, the CDR3 is TGTGCCAGCAGCCAGGACACCGGGACAGCGTACGAGCAGTACTTC. Residues: CASSQDTGTAYEQYF.

J is TRBJ2-7 and V is TRBV6-5, with 8 bases identical to TRBD1. The CDR3 length is 16 residues. Looked up from germline, CDR1 is MNHEY and CDR2 is SVGAGI. Germline trimming cut 2 bases from V and 0 bases from J; bases unmatched to any gene: 6. CDR3 region: CASSYGVTGGSYEQYF. Written as DNA, the CDR3 is TGTGCCAGCAGTTACGGCGTAACAGGGGGCTCCTACGAGCAGTACTTC.

The gene calls are TRBV23-1 and TRBJ2-7; D not certain. TRBV23-1 is an open reading frame, and its role is uncertain. CDR3 length equals 14 residues. V was trimmed by 4 bases and J by 3 bases, leaving 13 bases between them. In DNA, the CDR3 is TGCGCCAGCAGTCCCGTGTCCCTGTACTACGAGCAGTACTTC. It is translated as CASSPVSLYYEQYF.

A few counts support this clone. As DNA, the CDR3 is TGTGCCAGCAGCTTGCACAGCGGCTATGGCTACACCTTC. This encodes CASSLHSGYGYTF. The chain couples TRBV7-2 to TRBJ1-2, with D uncertain. The CDR3 contains 13 residues. V lost 3 bases, J lost 4 bases, and 9 bases lay in between. CDR1 SGHTA and CDR2 FQGNSA come from the germline V gene.

This rearrangement joins TRBV11-3 to TRBJ2-7; possibly TRBD1 for D (5 bases). V shed 3 bases and J shed 3 bases, with 6 bases lying between them. This CDR3 spans 12 amino acids. Germline V gives CDR1 SGHNT, CDR2 YENEEA. The CDR3 region is CASSLTDYEQYF. The CDR3, as DNA: TGTGCCAGCAGCTTGACAGACTACGAGCAGTACTTC.

V gene TRBV10-3 combines with J gene TRBJ1-6; possibly TRBD1 for D (6 bases). The CDR3 has 14 residues. Trimming took 3 bases from V and 9 from J, leaving 12 bases between them. CDR1 ENHRY and CDR2 SYGVKD come from the germline V gene. The DNA of the CDR3 is TGTGCCATCAGTGACAACAGGGTTTTTTCACCCCTCCACTTT. Residues: CAISDNRVFSPLHF.

The rearrangement links TRBV4-2 to TRBJ2-6, with a possible D match to TRBD2 (6 bases). In germline, CDR1 is LGHNA, CDR2 YNFKEQ. The CDR3 has 18 residues. Trimming removed 0 bases from V and 0 bases from J, with 12 bases in between. The CDR3 region has the DNA TGTGCCAGCAGCCAAGATGTCGGGAGAATCTCTGGGGCCAACGTCCTGACTTTC. Translated: CASSQDVGRISGANVLTF.

This clone was seen only once. The chain carries TRBV6-5 and TRBJ2-5; 8 bases fit TRBD1. CDR1 is MNHEY, CDR2 SVGAGI, per germline. This CDR3 has 15 amino acids. V lost 6 bases and J lost 4; bases outside the gene matches: 10. DNA for the CDR3: TGTGCCAGCAGCCGACAGGGGAGCGGACGAGAGACCCAGTACTTC. It yields the protein CASSRQGSGRETQYF.

This chain connects TRBV6-6 to TRBJ2-1; tentatively, D is TRBD1 (5 bases). The CDR3 loop spans 16 amino acids. Trimming removed 5 bases from V and 4 bases from J, with 18 bases in between. Germline V gene lookup returns CDR1 MNHNY and CDR2 SVGAGI (reference sequence). Here the CDR3 DNA reads TGTGCCAGCAGTATCCTCGACAGCGCTACATACAATGAGCAGTTCTTC. Amino acid sequence: CASSILDSATYNEQFF.

DNA of the CDR3: TGTGCCACCAGCAGAGATCGGGTGAGCTCTGGGGCCAACGTCCTGACTTTC. Its protein product is CATSRDRVSSGANVLTF. The chain carries TRBV15 and TRBJ2-6, with D hard to call. V gave up 0 bases and J gave up 0 bases, with 9 bases separating them. The CDR3 contains 17 residues. CDR1 is LNHNV and CDR2 is YYDKDF in the germline V gene (reference sequence).